This TCR beta chain derives from a study of blood T cell repertoires in COVID-19. For the study at large: The United States, Italy and Spain were the sources of the acute and convalescent COVID-19 samples.

Here immunoSEQ multiplex PCR was the method, and the copy in TCRdb shows in-frame clones only, minus some. The sample includes over 350,000 clones, approximately 90% of them seen just once. J gave up 1 base and V 5 bases, and 7 bases lay outside the gene matches. The CDR3 is 15 residues long. Germline CDR1 is SGHDT and CDR2 is YYEEEE. The chain employs TRBV5-6 and TRBJ2-3, with 7 bases aligning to TRBD1. The TCR was taken from a woman in her thirties or forties who had been exposed to COVID-19. The sample consisted of PBMCs or T cells enriched from blood (not recorded which). DNA for the CDR3: TGTGCCAGCAGTTTAGACGGACAGGGCACAGATACGCAGTATTTT. It specifies CASSLDGQGTDTQYF.